The 23 T cell receptor beta chains listed next were all sequenced from one sample in a study of T-cell reconstitution after alpha-beta-depleted transplantation in children. The TCRbeta library incorporated unique molecular identifiers. TCRdb reprocessed the PCR reads with MiXCR, giving one entry per CDR3 protein. The profile shows 300,000 to 400,000 distinct CDR3 sequences, more than 10% of them singletons. The specimen comprised PBMCs, sampled from the stem cell graft. Every receptor here comes from a human donor who donated a stem cell graft to a child with Fanconi anemia.

The chain recombines TRBV5-6 with TRBJ2-4, with 13 bases identical to TRBD2. Germline trimming cut 4 bases from V and 1 base from J; bases unmatched to any gene: 5. The germline CDR1 and CDR2 sequences are SGHDT and YYEEEE. CDR3 length: 17 residues. DNA of the CDR3: TGTGCCAGCAGCCCGGGACTAGCGGGAAATGCCAAAAACATTCAGTACTTC. This encodes CASSPGLAGNAKNIQYF.

The chain is built from TRBV6-2 or TRBV6-3 and TRBJ1-1, with D possibly being TRBD1 (6 bases). V gave up 5 bases and J gave up 5 bases, with 12 bases separating them. CDR1 MNHEY and CDR2 SVGEGT come from the germline V gene. The CDR3 consists of 13 residues. The CDR3 is CASSDRQGTEAFF. Written as DNA, the CDR3 is TGTGCCAGCAGTGACAGGCAGGGGACTGAAGCTTTCTTT.

This clonotype was seen more than once but under ten times. This chain links TRBV3-1 with TRBJ1-2, with unresolved D. Trimming shortened V by 4 bases and J by 6 bases, and 9 bases separated the two germline ends. Germline lookup yields CDR1 LGHDT and CDR2 YNNKEL (reference sequence). The CDR3 contains 12 residues. DNA for the CDR3: TGTGCCAGCAGCCCCCTTGGGGATGGCTACACCTTC. It translates to CASSPLGDGYTF.

This clonotype appeared a few times. The V call is TRBV12-3 or TRBV12-4, the J call TRBJ2-1, with D unclear. CDR3 length: 19 residues. The germline V and J ends were trimmed by 7 bases and 5 bases, with 30 bases remaining between them. The CDR3 DNA reads TGTGCCAGCACCCCGACCCTCATTTCGGACCCCCTTCGGCACAATGAGCAGTTCTTC. This codes for CASTPTLISDPLRHNEQFF.

This clonotype has only a few counts. This chain joins TRBV5-6 and TRBJ1-1, with 9 bases aligning to TRBD1. The junction had 6 bases not matched to a gene; V was cut back by 3 bases and J by 3 bases. The germline V gene has CDR1 SGHDT and CDR2 YYEEEE. The CDR3 is 15 amino acids. CDR3 protein: CASSSPGTGYTEAFF. CDR3 DNA sequence: TGTGCCAGCAGCTCCCCCGGGACAGGGTACACTGAAGCTTTCTTT.

This chain links TRBV12-3 or TRBV12-4 with TRBJ1-5; 10 bases map to TRBD1. V trimming: 7 bases; J trimming: 6 bases; junction bases outside the gene matches: 6. There are 14 residues in the CDR3. CDR3 region: CASTRGTGVQPQHF. The CDR3 nucleotides read TGTGCCAGCACCAGAGGGACAGGGGTTCAGCCCCAGCATTTT.

The table lists this clonotype with a few counts. CDR3 nucleotide sequence: TGTGCCAGCGGGGACAGCCTGAACACTGAAGCTTTCTTT. As protein: CASGDSLNTEAFF. The genes are TRBV6-1 and TRBJ1-1; 7 bases align to TRBD1. CDR3 length: 13 amino acids. The V gene's germline CDR1 is MNHNS and CDR2 SASEGT. The V gene end was trimmed by 8 bases and the J gene end by 0 bases; junction bases not matched to a gene: 3.

This chain connects TRBV4-3 to TRBJ1-4; D is unresolved. The CDR3 contains 13 residues. Germline V gene data show CDR1 as LGHNA and CDR2 as YSLEER. V lost 3 bases, J lost 14 bases, and 16 bases lay in between. The CDR3 nucleotides read TGCGCCAGCAGCCAGAATCGAGGAGAGCGGCTGTTTTTT. Encoded protein: CASSQNRGERLFF.

This clonotype was seen a few times. V is TRBV10-2 and J is TRBJ1-6; possible D gene TRBD1, 5 bases. The ends were cut back, 2 bases at V and 6 bases at J, with 11 bases in the middle. The length of the CDR3 is 15 residues. Germline loops: CDR1 WSHSY, CDR2 SAAADI. CDR3 sequence reads: CASSEVGRANSPLHF. The DNA of the CDR3 is TGCGCCAGCAGTGAGGTCGGCAGGGCTAATTCACCCCTCCACTTT.

This clonotype was seen only a few times. J is TRBJ2-7 and V is TRBV5-1; 8 positions match TRBD1. The CDR3 is 15 amino acids. V shed 4 bases and J 6 bases; nucleotides not matched to a gene: 12. In germline, CDR1 is SGHRS, CDR2 YFSETQ. CDR3 coding DNA: TGCGCCAGCAGCGGGACCGGGACAGGCACGGGCGAGCAGTACTTC. It is translated as CASSGTGTGTGEQYF.

This chain uses TRBV5-1 with TRBJ2-1, with D perhaps matching TRBD1 (6 bases). Germline assignment: CDR1 SGHRS and CDR2 YFSETQ. The CDR3 covers 14 residues. Trimming left V 4 bases short and J 4 bases short, with 12 bases between. The CDR3 nucleotides read TGCGCCAGCAGCGAGGACAGTTTTTACAATGAGCAGTTCTTC. This translates into CASSEDSFYNEQFF.

At least ten counts were recorded for this clonotype. This chain connects TRBV5-1 to TRBJ1-1; D is unclear. This CDR3 comprises 13 residues. The V gene lost 4 bases and the J gene lost 4 bases, with 11 bases spanning the gap. Germline V gene lookup returns CDR1 SGHRS and CDR2 YFSETQ. CDR3 DNA: TGCGCCAGCAGCGGACTGGCTAGCACTGAAGCTTTCTTT. Amino acids: CASSGLASTEAFF.

This clonotype appeared a few times. The genes are TRBV20-1 and TRBJ2-5; TRBD1 aligns across 8 bases. V dropped 3 bases and J dropped 5; count of bases not matched to a gene: 5. The CDR3 is made up of 13 amino acids. Germline CDR1 reads DFQATT; CDR2 reads SNEGSKA (reference sequence). CDR3 DNA sequence: TGCAGTGCTAGGCCAGGGGGCTCGGAGACCCAGTACTTC. Encoded protein: CSARPGGSETQYF.

The chain combines TRBV4-3 with TRBJ1-4, with D hard to call. This CDR3 contains 13 residues. From germline, CDR1 is LGHNA and CDR2 YSLEER. V was shortened by 0 bases and J by 11 bases, with 10 bases between the two germline ends. The CDR3 DNA reads TGCGCCAGCAGCCAAGAGGAACAGACCAAACTGTTTTTT. This encodes CASSQEEQTKLFF.

This chain's CDR3 is CASSLGYNSPQHF. The CDR3 DNA follows: TGTGCCAGCAGCTTAGGTTACAACTCGCCCCAGCATTTT. The genes are TRBV7-2 and TRBJ1-5, with D hard to call. The CDR3 has 13 residues. Per germline, CDR1 SGHTA and CDR2 FQGNSA. Between the trimmed V and J ends, which lost 1 base and 9 bases, there was a span of 10 bases.

This clonotype was seen more than once but under ten times. The rearrangement joins TRBV7-2 to TRBJ2-1; TRBD2 agrees at 8 bases. Looked up from germline, CDR1 is SGHTA and CDR2 is FQGNSA. The CDR3 spans 16 residues. V dropped 2 bases and J dropped 3; count of bases not matched to a gene: 6. The CDR3 protein is CASSLHGGGIYNEQFF. CDR3 sequence (DNA): TGTGCCAGCAGCTTACACGGGGGGGGAATCTACAATGAGCAGTTCTTC. Together with reference TRBV7-2 and TRBJ2-1, the CDR3 gives the full variable domain: GAGVSQSPSNKVTEKGKDVELRCDPISGHTALYWYRQSLGQGLEFLIYFQGNSAPDKSGLPSDRFSAERTGGSVSTLTIQRTQQEDSAVYLCASSLHGGGIYNEQFFGPGTRLTVL.

The rearrangement uses TRBV6-2 or TRBV6-3 and TRBJ1-5; the D gene is possibly TRBD1 (5 bases). The CDR3 runs to 13 residues. Germline V gene sequence: CDR1 MNHEY, CDR2 SVGEGT. V was trimmed by 6 bases and J by 4 bases, leaving 10 bases between them. As DNA, the CDR3 is TGTGCCAGCAGGAGACAGCGAAATCAGCCCCAGCATTTT. Encoded protein: CASRRQRNQPQHF.

This clonotype was counted between two and nine times. The chain recombines TRBV15 with TRBJ1-6, with D unresolved. The germline V gene has CDR1 LNHNV and CDR2 YYDKDF (reference sequence). There are 13 residues in the CDR3. Trimming removed 4 bases from V and 6 bases from J, with 7 bases in between. Here the CDR3 reads CATSTELNSPLHF. The CDR3 DNA reads TGTGCCACCAGCACAGAGCTTAATTCACCCCTCCACTTT.

The table lists this clonotype with a few counts. The V and J genes are TRBV14 and TRBJ2-1; a weak D match, TRBD1 (5 bases). Germline V lookup: CDR1 SGHDN, CDR2 FVKESK. CDR3 length equals 14 residues. V lost 4 bases and J 3 bases, leaving 10 bases between the germline ends. The CDR3 is CASSPIDSYNEQFF. The CDR3 DNA follows: TGTGCCAGCAGCCCGATTGACAGCTACAATGAGCAGTTCTTC. Based on the CDR3 plus reference TRBV14 and TRBJ2-1, the full variable domain is EAGVTQFPSHSVIEKGQTVTLRCDPISGHDNLYWYRRVMGKEIKFLLHFVKESKQDESGMPNNRFLAERTGGTYSTLKVQPAELEDSGVYFCASSPIDSYNEQFFGPGTRLTVL.

At least ten counts were recorded for this clonotype. The J gene is TRBJ1-1, the V gene TRBV2; TRBD1 matches at 7 bases. V gave up 4 bases and J gave up 4 bases; unmatched junction bases: 18. The CDR3 spans 18 residues. Germline V gives CDR1 SNHLY, CDR2 FYNNEI. The CDR3 loop reads CASSGGQALWGPITEAFF. As DNA, the CDR3 is TGTGCCAGCAGTGGCGGACAGGCTCTCTGGGGTCCGATCACTGAAGCTTTCTTT.

This clonotype has a handful of counts. V gene TRBV7-2 combines with J gene TRBJ1-3; 7 bases line up with TRBD1. The junction had 5 bases not matched to a gene; V was cut back by 3 bases and J by 3 bases. The CDR3 loop spans 15 amino acids. Germline assignment: CDR1 SGHTA and CDR2 FQGNSA. CDR3 nucleotides: TGTGCCAGCAGCTTGCAGACAGGGCGTGGAAACACCATATATTTT. As protein: CASSLQTGRGNTIYF.

This clonotype was counted many times. This chain uses TRBV29-1 with TRBJ2-3; D remains ambiguous. Trimming took 7 bases from V and 0 from J, leaving 17 bases between them. The germline V gene has CDR1 SQVTM and CDR2 ANQGSEA. The CDR3 loop spans 15 amino acids. The CDR3 sequence: CSAGILPFSTDTQYF. In DNA, the CDR3 is TGCAGCGCTGGCATACTACCGTTTAGCACAGATACGCAGTATTTT.

This chain uses TRBV27 with TRBJ1-1; 10 bases fit TRBD1. The CDR3 has 14 residues. Trimming removed 4 bases from V and 6 bases from J; junction bases left unmatched: 5. Germline V gene lookup returns CDR1 MNHEY and CDR2 SMNVEV (reference sequence). CDR3 protein: CASSSWDRGAEAFF. CDR3 nucleotide sequence: TGTGCCAGCAGTTCTTGGGACAGGGGTGCTGAAGCTTTCTTT.